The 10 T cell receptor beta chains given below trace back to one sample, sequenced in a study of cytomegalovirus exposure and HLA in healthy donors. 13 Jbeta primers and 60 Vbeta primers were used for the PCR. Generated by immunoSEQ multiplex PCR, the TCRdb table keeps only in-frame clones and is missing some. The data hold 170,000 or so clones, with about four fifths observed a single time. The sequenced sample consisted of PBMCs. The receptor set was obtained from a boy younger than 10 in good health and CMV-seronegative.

CDR3: CAWSVGLGQPQHF. The DNA of the CDR3 is TGTGCCTGGAGCGTGGGCCTGGGTCAGCCCCAGCATTTT. V and J are TRBV30 and TRBJ1-5; D remains ambiguous. Trimming removed 3 bases from V and 6 bases from J, with 12 bases in between. The CDR3 runs to 13 residues. Looked up from germline, CDR1 is GTSNPN and CDR2 is SVGIG (reference sequence).

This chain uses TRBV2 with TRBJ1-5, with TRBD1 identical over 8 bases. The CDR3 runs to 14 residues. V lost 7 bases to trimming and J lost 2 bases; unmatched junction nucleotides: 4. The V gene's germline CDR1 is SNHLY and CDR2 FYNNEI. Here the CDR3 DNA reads TGTGCCAGCACTCCGACAGGGGGCAATCAGCCCCAGCATTTT. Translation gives CASTPTGGNQPQHF.

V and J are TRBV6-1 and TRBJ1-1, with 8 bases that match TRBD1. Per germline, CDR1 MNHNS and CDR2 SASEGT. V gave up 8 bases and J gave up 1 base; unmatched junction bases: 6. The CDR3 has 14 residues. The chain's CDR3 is CASGWTGRNTEAFF. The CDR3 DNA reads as TGTGCCAGCGGATGGACAGGGAGGAACACTGAAGCTTTCTTT.

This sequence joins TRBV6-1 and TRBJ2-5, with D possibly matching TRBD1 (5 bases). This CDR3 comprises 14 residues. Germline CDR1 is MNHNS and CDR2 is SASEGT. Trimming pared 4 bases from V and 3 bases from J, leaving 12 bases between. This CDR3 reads CASSVGWGKETQYF. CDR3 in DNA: TGTGCCAGCAGTGTAGGGTGGGGCAAAGAGACCCAGTACTTC.

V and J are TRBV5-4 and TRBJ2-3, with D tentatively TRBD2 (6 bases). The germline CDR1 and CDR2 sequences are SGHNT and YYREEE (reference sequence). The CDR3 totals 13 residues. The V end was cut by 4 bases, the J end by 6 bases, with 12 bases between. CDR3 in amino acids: CASSGDSRDTQYF. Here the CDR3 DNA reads TGTGCCAGCAGCGGGGACTCCCGGGATACGCAGTATTTT.

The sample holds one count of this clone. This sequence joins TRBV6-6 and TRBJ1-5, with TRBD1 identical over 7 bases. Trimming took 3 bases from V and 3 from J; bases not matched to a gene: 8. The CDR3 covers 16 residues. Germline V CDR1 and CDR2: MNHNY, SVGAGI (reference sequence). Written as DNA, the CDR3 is TGTGCCAGCAGTTATCTCGACAGGGAGGACAATCAGCCCCAGCATTTT. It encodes CASSYLDREDNQPQHF.

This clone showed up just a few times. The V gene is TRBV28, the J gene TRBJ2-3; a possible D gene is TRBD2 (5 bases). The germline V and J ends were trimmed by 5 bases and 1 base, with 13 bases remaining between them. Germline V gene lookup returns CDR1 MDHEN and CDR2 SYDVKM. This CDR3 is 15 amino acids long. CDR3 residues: CASSLEGWGTDTQYF. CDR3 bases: TGTGCCAGCAGTCTAGAGGGTTGGGGCACAGATACGCAGTATTTT. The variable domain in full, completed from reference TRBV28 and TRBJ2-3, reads DVKVTQSSRYLVKRTGEKVFLECVQDMDHENMFWYRQDPGLGLRLIYFSYDVKMKEKGDIPEGYSVSREKKERFSLILESASTNQTSMYLCASSLEGWGTDTQYFGPGTRLTVL.

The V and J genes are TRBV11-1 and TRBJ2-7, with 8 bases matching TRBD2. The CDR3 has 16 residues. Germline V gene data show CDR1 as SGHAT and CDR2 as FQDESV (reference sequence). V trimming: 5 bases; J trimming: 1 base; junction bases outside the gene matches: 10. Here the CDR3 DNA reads TGTGCCAGCAGCCGAGGCCCTAGCGGGCTTTCCTACGAGCAGTACTTC. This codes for CASSRGPSGLSYEQYF.

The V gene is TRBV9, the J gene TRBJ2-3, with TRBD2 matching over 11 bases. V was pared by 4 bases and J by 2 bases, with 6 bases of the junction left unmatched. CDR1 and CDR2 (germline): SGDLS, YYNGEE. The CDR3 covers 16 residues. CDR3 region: CASSPRLAGITDTQYF. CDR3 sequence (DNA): TGTGCCAGCAGCCCTAGACTAGCGGGGATCACAGATACGCAGTATTTT.

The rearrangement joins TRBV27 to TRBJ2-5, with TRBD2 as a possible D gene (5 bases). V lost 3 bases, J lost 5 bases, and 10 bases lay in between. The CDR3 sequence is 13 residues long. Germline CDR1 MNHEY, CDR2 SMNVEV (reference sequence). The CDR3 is CASSLGRRETQYF. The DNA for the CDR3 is TGTGCCAGCAGTTTGGGCAGGAGGGAGACCCAGTACTTC.